This T cell receptor (beta chain) was captured in a study of cytomegalovirus exposure and HLA in healthy donors. Study-level results: The majority of CMV-associated TCR beta chains were reported as apparently HLA-restricted in a later analysis. Later analysis found that TCR beta chains associated with HLA were more clonally expanded than other, equally common chains. Later work found that TCR association rates differed between HLA loci; DRB1 had the most and HLA-C the fewest.

Deletions cut 5 bases from V and 8 bases from J, with 22 bases between. CDR3 length equals 16 residues. In germline, CDR1 is SEHNR, CDR2 FQNEAQ (reference sequence). Of note for this clone: Its specificity is not known.

A multiplex PCR was run with 60 Vbeta primers and 13 Jbeta primers. Profiling relied on immunoSEQ multiplex PCR, and the TCRdb table lists in-frame clones only, not all of them. The sample table sets out some 39,000 clones. The rearrangement joins TRBV7-9 to TRBJ1-3; D gene ambiguous. Sequencing was performed on PBMCs. This receptor was taken from a male donor in good health and CMV-seronegative. The CDR3 reads CASSRTGGSLRDTIYF. In nucleotides, the CDR3 is TGTGCCAGCAGCCGGACGGGAGGGAGCCTTAGGGACACCATATATTTT.